A single sample gave rise to the 14 T cell receptor beta chains below, sequenced in a study of blood T cell repertoires in COVID-19. Produced via immunoSEQ multiplex PCR; TCRdb's table is partial and in-frame only. The repertoire holds some 250,000 clones, with roughly four fifths as singletons. Sequencing was carried out using peripheral blood. The receptor set was obtained from a man aged 25 to 45 who had recovered from COVID-19.

The V call is TRBV3-1 (or the pseudogene TRBV3-2), the J call TRBJ2-5; TRBD1 aligns across 7 bases. There are 15 residues in the CDR3. The germline V gene encodes CDR1 LGHDT and CDR2 YNNKEL (reference sequence). After removal of 6 bases from V and 1 base from J, the junction contained 8 bases not matched to a gene. Written as DNA, the CDR3 is TGTGCCAGCAGAAGAAGGGGGCAAATCCAAGAGACCCAGTACTTC. Translation: CASRRRGQIQETQYF.

The chain employs TRBV18 and TRBJ1-5; no reliable D call. The ends were cut back, 3 bases at V and 6 bases at J, with 9 bases in the middle. The CDR3 covers 13 residues. Germline CDR1 is KGHSH and CDR2 is LQKENI. For the CDR3, the DNA is TGTGCCAGCTCACCCAACAGTGTTCAGCCCCAGCATTTT. Translated, it gives CASSPNSVQPQHF.

The J gene is TRBJ2-3, the V gene TRBV10-3; no definite D call. CDR3 size: 13 residues. Trimming took 0 bases from V and 11 from J, leaving 12 bases between them. CDR1 and CDR2 from the germline V gene are ENHRY and SYGVKD. CDR3 nucleotides: TGTGCCATCAGTGAGTCGGTTTTTGAGGAGCAGTATTTT. Translated, it gives CAISESVFEEQYF.

The chain links TRBV6-5 to TRBJ1-4, with 9 bases lining up with TRBD1. Germline V gene lookup returns CDR1 MNHEY and CDR2 SVGAGI. CDR3 length: 14 amino acids. The J segment lost 8 bases and the V segment lost 5 bases, leaving 6 bases of the junction unmatched. The CDR3 sequence is CASSPTGGIEKLFF. DNA of the CDR3: TGTGCCAGCAGTCCGACAGGGGGTATAGAAAAACTGTTTTTT.

The rearrangement joins TRBV7-8 to TRBJ2-1; D is uncertain. V dropped 0 bases and J dropped 9 bases, with 15 bases sitting between them. The CDR3 loop spans 15 amino acids. In germline, CDR1 is SGHVS, CDR2 FQNEAQ. The CDR3 DNA reads as TGTGCCAGCAGCTTAGCGCGCGGTCAGATAGGTGAGCAGTTCTTC. Amino acid sequence: CASSLARGQIGEQFF.

The CDR3 region is CASSLASTDTQYF. The CDR3, as DNA: TGTGCCAGCAGTTTGGCTAGCACAGATACGCAGTATTTT. The chain has TRBV12-3 or TRBV12-4 and TRBJ2-3; D unclear. There are 13 residues in the CDR3. The V and J ends lost 3 bases and 0 bases respectively, with 4 bases between them.

The chain recombines TRBV4-1 with TRBJ1-1; 7 nucleotides agree with TRBD1. The germline CDR1 and CDR2 sequences are MGHRA and YSYEKL. V was clipped by 3 bases and J by 1 base; unmatched bases: 8. The length of the CDR3 is 16 residues. CDR3 sequence (DNA): TGCGCCAGCAGCCAGTGGGGGACAGTTGCGAACACTGAAGCTTTCTTT. This sequence encodes CASSQWGTVANTEAFF.

This clone occurred once. This chain joins TRBV11-2 and TRBJ2-5, with 8 bases aligning to TRBD1. Germline trimming cut 4 bases from V and 5 bases from J; bases unmatched to any gene: 15. The CDR3 runs 17 residues. CDR1 SGHAT and CDR2 FQNNGV come from the germline V gene. The DNA for the CDR3 is TGTGCCAGCAGCTCCGCACCCGTGGGACAGGTGGGCGAGACCCAGTACTTC. This translates into CASSSAPVGQVGETQYF.

V usage is TRBV27 and J usage is TRBJ2-7; a possible D gene is TRBD2 (5 bases). There are 14 residues in the CDR3. Trimming pared 11 bases from V and 6 bases from J, leaving 23 bases between. The germline V gene encodes CDR1 MNHEY and CDR2 SMNVEV (reference sequence). The CDR3 DNA reads as TGTGCCCCCCCTCCGGAGAGGGCTTCGGGCGAGCAGTACGTC. It translates to CAPPPERASGEQYV.

This chain joins TRBV5-1 and TRBJ1-4; maybe TRBD1 (5 bases). Germline CDR1 and CDR2: SGHRS and YFSETQ. This CDR3 contains 14 residues. V was clipped by 4 bases and J by 0 bases, with 7 bases between them. CDR3 in amino acids: CASSDSATNEKLFF. The CDR3 coding sequence is TGCGCCAGCAGCGACAGTGCAACTAATGAAAAACTGTTTTTT.

The chain links TRBV9 to TRBJ2-6; 14 bases line up with TRBD2. V shed 4 bases and J 2 bases; nucleotides not matched to a gene: 5. Germline lookup yields CDR1 SGDLS and CDR2 YYNGEE. The CDR3 has 18 residues. The CDR3 coding sequence is TGTGCCAGCAGCACGACTAGCGGGGGGGCCGCTGGGGCCAACGTCCTGACTTTC. Translating it yields CASSTTSGGAAGANVLTF. Using reference TRBV9 and TRBJ2-6 for the parts outside the CDR3, the full variable domain is DSGVTQTPKHLITATGQRVTLRCSPRSGDLSVYWYQQSLDQGLQFLIQYYNGEERAKGNILERFSAQQFPDLHSELNLSSLELGDSALYFCASSTTSGGAAGANVLTFGAGSRLTVL.

In this sample, this clone turned up a few times. V gene TRBV5-1 combines with J gene TRBJ2-1; D is possibly TRBD1 (6 bases). Trimming stripped 4 bases from V and 6 bases from J, with 14 bases between. The germline gives CDR1 SGHRS, CDR2 YFSETQ. The CDR3 has 14 residues. CDR3 amino acids: CASSEQGNINEQFF. CDR3 nucleotide sequence: TGCGCCAGCAGCGAGCAGGGGAACATCAATGAGCAGTTCTTC.

This clone was found a few times. The gene calls are TRBV2 and TRBJ1-5; possible D gene TRBD1, 6 bases. The CDR3 loop spans 14 amino acids. Germline loops: CDR1 SNHLY, CDR2 FYNNEI. With 6 bases removed from V and 0 bases from J, the gap between germline ends came to 9 bases. CDR3 residues: CASRDRNSNQPQHF. The CDR3 nucleotides are TGTGCCAGCAGGGACAGAAATAGCAATCAGCCCCAGCATTTT.

The gene calls are TRBV4-1 and TRBJ2-7; TRBD2 is a possible D gene (6 bases). Germline assignment: CDR1 MGHRA and CDR2 YSYEKL. V lost 1 base, J lost 1 base, and 11 bases lay in between. CDR3 length: 15 amino acids. The CDR3 coding sequence is TGCGCCAGCAGCCAAGGCGGGGCTGGATCCTACGAGCAGTACTTC. Encoded protein: CASSQGGAGSYEQYF.